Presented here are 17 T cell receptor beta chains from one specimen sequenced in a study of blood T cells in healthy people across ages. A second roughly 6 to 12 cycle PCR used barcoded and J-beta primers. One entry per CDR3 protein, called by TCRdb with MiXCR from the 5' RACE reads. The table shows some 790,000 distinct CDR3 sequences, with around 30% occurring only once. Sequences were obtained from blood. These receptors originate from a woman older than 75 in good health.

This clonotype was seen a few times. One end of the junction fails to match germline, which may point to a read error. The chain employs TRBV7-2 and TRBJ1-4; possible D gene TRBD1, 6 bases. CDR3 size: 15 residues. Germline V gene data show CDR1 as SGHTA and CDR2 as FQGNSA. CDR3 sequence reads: CANSLRTATNEKLFF. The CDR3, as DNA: TGTGCCAACAGCTTGAGGACAGCAACTAATGAAAAACTGTTTTTT.

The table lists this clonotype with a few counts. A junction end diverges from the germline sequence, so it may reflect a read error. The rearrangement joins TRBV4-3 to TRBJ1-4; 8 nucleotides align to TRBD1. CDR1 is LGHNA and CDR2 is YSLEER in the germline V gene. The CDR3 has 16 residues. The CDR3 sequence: CASSQTGVSTNEELFF. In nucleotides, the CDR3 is TGCGCCAGCAGCCAGACAGGGGTTTCAACTAATGAAGAACTGTTTTTT.

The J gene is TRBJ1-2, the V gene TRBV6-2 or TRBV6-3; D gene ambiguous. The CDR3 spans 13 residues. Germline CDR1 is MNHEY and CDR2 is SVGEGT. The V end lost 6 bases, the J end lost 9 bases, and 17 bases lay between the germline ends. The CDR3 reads CASRGQAYASYTF. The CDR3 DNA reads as TGTGCCAGCAGGGGTCAGGCCTACGCGAGCTACACCTTC.

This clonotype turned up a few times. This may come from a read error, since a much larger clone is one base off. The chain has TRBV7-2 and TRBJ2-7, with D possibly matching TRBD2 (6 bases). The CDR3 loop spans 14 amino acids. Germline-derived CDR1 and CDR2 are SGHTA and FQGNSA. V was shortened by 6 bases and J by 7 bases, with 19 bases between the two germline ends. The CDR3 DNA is TGTGCCAGCAGTGCACACGGGGGTCGCAATGAGCAGTACTTC. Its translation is CASSAHGGRNEQYF.

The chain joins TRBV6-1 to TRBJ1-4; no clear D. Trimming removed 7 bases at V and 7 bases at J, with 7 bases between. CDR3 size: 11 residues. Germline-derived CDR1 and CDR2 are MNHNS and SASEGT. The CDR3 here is CASTYLEKLFF. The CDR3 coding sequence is TGTGCCAGCACCTATCTTGAAAAACTGTTTTTT.

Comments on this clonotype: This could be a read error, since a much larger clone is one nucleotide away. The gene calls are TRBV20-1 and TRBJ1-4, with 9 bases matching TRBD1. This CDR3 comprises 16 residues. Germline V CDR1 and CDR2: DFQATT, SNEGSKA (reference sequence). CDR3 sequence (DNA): TGCAGTGCTAGAGATCAACAGGGGGCAACTAATGAAAAACCGTTTTTT. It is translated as CSARDQQGATNEKPFF.

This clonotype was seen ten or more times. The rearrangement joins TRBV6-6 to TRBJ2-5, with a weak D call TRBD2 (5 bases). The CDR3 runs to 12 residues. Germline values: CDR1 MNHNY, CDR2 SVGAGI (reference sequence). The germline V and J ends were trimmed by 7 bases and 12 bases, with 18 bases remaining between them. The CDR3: CASTVGVGQEYF. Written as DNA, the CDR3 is TGTGCCAGCACCGTCGGGGTGGGCCAGGAGTACTTC.

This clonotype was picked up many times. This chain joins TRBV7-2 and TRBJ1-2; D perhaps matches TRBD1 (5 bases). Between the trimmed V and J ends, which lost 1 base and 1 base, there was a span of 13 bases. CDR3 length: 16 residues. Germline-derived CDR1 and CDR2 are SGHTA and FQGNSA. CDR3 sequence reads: CASSLGLRQINYGYTF. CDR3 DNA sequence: TGTGCCAGCAGCTTAGGTCTGAGACAGATTAACTATGGCTACACCTTC.

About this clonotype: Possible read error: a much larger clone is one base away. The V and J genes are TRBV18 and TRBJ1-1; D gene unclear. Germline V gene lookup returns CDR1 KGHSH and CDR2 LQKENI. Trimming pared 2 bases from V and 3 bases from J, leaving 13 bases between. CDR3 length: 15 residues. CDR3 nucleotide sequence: TGTGCCAGCTCACCAAGGGCGAGTTCGGACACTGAAGCTTTCTTT. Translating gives CASSPRASSDTEAFF.

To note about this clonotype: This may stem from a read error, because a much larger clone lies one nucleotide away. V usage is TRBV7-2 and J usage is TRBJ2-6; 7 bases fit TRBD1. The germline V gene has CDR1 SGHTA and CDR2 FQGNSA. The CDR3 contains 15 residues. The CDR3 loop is CASSNRGNGANILTF. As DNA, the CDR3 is TGTGCCAGCAGTAACAGGGGAAATGGGGCCAACATCCTGACTTTC.

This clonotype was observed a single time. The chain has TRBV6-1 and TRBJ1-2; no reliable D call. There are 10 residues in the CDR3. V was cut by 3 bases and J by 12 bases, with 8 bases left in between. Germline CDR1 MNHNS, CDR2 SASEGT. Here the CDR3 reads CASSDYGDTF. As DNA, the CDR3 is TGTGCCAGCAGTGATTACGGCGACACCTTC.

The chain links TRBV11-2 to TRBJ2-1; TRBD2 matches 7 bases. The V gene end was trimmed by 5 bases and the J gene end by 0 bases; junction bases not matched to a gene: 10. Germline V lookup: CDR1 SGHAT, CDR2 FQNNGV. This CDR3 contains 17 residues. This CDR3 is CASSLRWGGSSYNEQFF. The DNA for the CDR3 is TGTGCCAGCAGCCTCCGGTGGGGGGGGAGCTCCTACAATGAGCAGTTCTTC.

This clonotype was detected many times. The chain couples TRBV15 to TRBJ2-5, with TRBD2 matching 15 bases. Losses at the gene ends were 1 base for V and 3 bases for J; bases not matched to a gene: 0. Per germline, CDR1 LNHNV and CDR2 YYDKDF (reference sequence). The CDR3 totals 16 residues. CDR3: CATSRGTSGGEETQYF. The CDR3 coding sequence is TGTGCCACCAGCAGAGGGACTAGCGGGGGGGAAGAGACCCAGTACTTC.

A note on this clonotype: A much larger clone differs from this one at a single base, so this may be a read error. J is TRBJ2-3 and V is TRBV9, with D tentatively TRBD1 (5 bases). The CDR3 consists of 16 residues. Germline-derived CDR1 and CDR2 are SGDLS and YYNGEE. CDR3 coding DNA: TGTGCCTGCAGCGCCCTCGACAGTACCAGCACAGATACGCAGTATTTT. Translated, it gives CACSALDSTSTDTQYF.

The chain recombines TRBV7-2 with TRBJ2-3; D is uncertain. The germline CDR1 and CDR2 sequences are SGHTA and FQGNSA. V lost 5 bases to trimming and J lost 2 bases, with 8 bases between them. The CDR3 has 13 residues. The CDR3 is CASSLMLTDTQYF. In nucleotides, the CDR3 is TGTGCCAGCAGCCTTATGCTCACAGATACGCAGTATTTT.

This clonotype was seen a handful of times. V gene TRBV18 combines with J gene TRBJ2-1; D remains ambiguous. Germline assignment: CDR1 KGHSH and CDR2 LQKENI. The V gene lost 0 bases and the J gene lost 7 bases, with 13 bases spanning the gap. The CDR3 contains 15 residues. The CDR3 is CASSPPWRPRNEQFF. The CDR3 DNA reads TGTGCCAGCTCACCACCGTGGCGGCCCCGGAATGAGCAGTTCTTC.

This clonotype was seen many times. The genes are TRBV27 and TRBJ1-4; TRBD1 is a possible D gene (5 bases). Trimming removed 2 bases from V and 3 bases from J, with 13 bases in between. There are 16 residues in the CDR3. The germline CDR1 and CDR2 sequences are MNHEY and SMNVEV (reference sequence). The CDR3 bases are TGTGCCAGCAGTTTAAAACCCGACAGAGCTAATGAAAAACTGTTTTTT. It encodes CASSLKPDRANEKLFF.